A single sample is the source of the 15 T cell receptor beta chains below, sequenced in a study of blood T cell repertoires in COVID-19. Here immunoSEQ multiplex PCR was the method, and the copy in TCRdb shows in-frame clones only, minus some. The repertoire holds 190,000 or so clones, approximately 87% seen once, with 0.7% to 0.8% in the top ten. The sequenced sample was peripheral blood. All receptors come from a woman aged 70-85 years with acute or convalescent COVID-19.

This chain joins TRBV11-2 and TRBJ1-6; no reliable D call. With 2 bases removed from V and 1 base from J, the gap between germline ends came to 6 bases. This CDR3 has 15 amino acids. From germline, CDR1 is SGHAT and CDR2 FQNNGV. For the CDR3, the DNA is TGTGCCAGCAGCTTACTCGGGTCCTATAATTCACCCCTCCACTTT. It yields the protein CASSLLGSYNSPLHF.

The table lists this clone with a count of one. The chain couples TRBV2 to TRBJ2-7; 9 bases are a match to TRBD1. The V and J ends lost 7 bases and 1 base, in that order; junction bases with no gene match: 5. The CDR3 loop spans 14 amino acids. Germline-derived CDR1 and CDR2 are SNHLY and FYNNEI. CDR3: CASNLGTGSYEQYF. The CDR3 DNA follows: TGTGCCAGCAACCTCGGGACAGGGTCCTACGAGCAGTACTTC.

The chain uses TRBV28 and TRBJ2-7, with TRBD1 matching over 9 bases. V trimming: 5 bases; J trimming: 11 bases; junction bases outside the gene matches: 10. The CDR3 runs 13 residues. The V gene's germline CDR1 is MDHEN and CDR2 SYDVKM. The CDR3 reads CASSPPGQGGKYF. The CDR3 nucleotides read TGTGCCAGCAGTCCGCCGGGACAGGGAGGAAAGTACTTC.

The rearrangement uses TRBV11-3 and TRBJ2-5, with TRBD1 as a possible D gene (6 bases). The CDR3 is made up of 14 amino acids. The V and J ends lost 3 bases and 1 base respectively, with 9 bases between them. CDR1 is SGHNT, CDR2 YENEEA, per germline. CDR3 region: CASSFTGPQETQYF. CDR3 in DNA: TGTGCCAGCAGCTTCACAGGGCCCCAAGAGACCCAGTACTTC.

The chain uses TRBV20-1 and TRBJ2-7, with D hard to call. The V and J ends lost 0 bases and 6 bases respectively, with 6 bases between them. The CDR3 runs to 11 residues. Per germline, CDR1 DFQATT and CDR2 SNEGSKA (reference sequence). CDR3 protein: CSARESGEQYF. CDR3 DNA sequence: TGCAGTGCTAGAGAATCCGGCGAGCAGTACTTC.

This chain connects TRBV6-4 to TRBJ1-2; D unresolved. V was cut by 3 bases and J by 6 bases, with 20 bases left in between. From germline, CDR1 is MRHNA and CDR2 SNTAGT. This CDR3 has 16 residues. The CDR3 here is CASSENGDGGLDGYTF. The CDR3, as DNA: TGTGCCAGCAGTGAAAACGGAGACGGCGGACTTGATGGCTACACCTTC.

The V and J genes are TRBV10-1 and TRBJ2-3, with 9 bases that match TRBD1. CDR3 length equals 14 residues. J was trimmed by 3 bases and V by 6 bases; bases with no gene match: 4. Germline loops: CDR1 WNHNN, CDR2 SYGVQD (reference sequence). In DNA, the CDR3 is TGCGCCAGCAGCCGGGACAGGGAAACAGATACGCAGTATTTT. This encodes CASSRDRETDTQYF.

This clone has just one count. The V and J genes are TRBV11-3 and TRBJ2-1, with 8 bases that match TRBD2. J gave up 2 bases and V 5 bases, and 5 bases lay outside the gene matches. Looked up from germline, CDR1 is SGHNT and CDR2 is YENEEA. The CDR3 has 15 residues. The CDR3 DNA reads as TGTGCCAGCAGCAATAGCGGGACGCCCTACAATGAGCAGTTCTTC. Its protein is CASSNSGTPYNEQFF. The complete variable domain, with remaining parts taken from reference TRBV11-3 and TRBJ2-1, reads EAGVVQSPRYKIIEKKQPVAFWCNPISGHNTLYWYLQNLGQGPELLIRYENEEAVDDSQLPKDRFSAERLKGVDSTLKIQPAELGDSAVYLCASSNSGTPYNEQFFGPGTRLTVL.

CDR3 in amino acids: CASSFRQSTNEKLFF. Here the CDR3 DNA reads TGTGCCAGCAGCTTTCGACAATCAACTAATGAAAAACTGTTTTTT. The V and J genes are TRBV5-4 and TRBJ1-4; no clear D. Germline CDR1 SGHNT, CDR2 YYREEE (reference sequence). The V gene lost 2 bases and the J gene lost 0 bases, with 8 bases spanning the gap. The CDR3 has 15 residues.

The rearrangement links TRBV19 to TRBJ1-5; TRBD1 matches at 10 bases. Germline V gene sequence: CDR1 LNHDA, CDR2 SQIVND (reference sequence). The CDR3 has 16 residues. J was trimmed by 4 bases and V by 7 bases; bases with no gene match: 10. The DNA for the CDR3 is TGTGCCAGTATCGGGACAGGGGTTCCTAAGAATCAGCCCCAGCATTTT. As protein: CASIGTGVPKNQPQHF.

V and J are TRBV7-9 and TRBJ1-6; D is unresolved. Trimming removed 3 bases from V and 9 bases from J, with 18 bases in between. The germline V gene has CDR1 SEHNR and CDR2 FQNEAQ (reference sequence). The CDR3 sequence is 16 residues long. Here the CDR3 DNA reads TGTGCCAGCAGCTTCAATGCCGCCTCTCTCGGTTCACCCCTCCACTTT. It is translated as CASSFNAASLGSPLHF. The entire variable domain, with the rest obtained from reference TRBV7-9 and TRBJ1-6, is as follows: DTGVSQNPRHKITKRGQNVTFRCDPISEHNRLYWYRQTLGQGPEFLTYFQNEAQLEKSRLLSDRFSAERPKGSFSTLEIQRTEQGDSAMYLCASSFNAASLGSPLHFGNGTRLTVT.

This clone has just one count. The genes are TRBV5-4 and TRBJ1-2, with TRBD1 identical over 7 bases. Germline values: CDR1 SGHNT, CDR2 YYREEE (reference sequence). Unmatched junction bases numbered 11, after V lost 4 bases and J lost 8 bases. This CDR3 has 14 amino acids. The CDR3 here is CASSEQGPGGGYTF. Written as DNA, the CDR3 is TGTGCCAGCAGCGAACAGGGGCCCGGGGGAGGCTACACCTTC.

This clone was seen just once. The V gene is TRBV5-4, the J gene TRBJ2-1; 9 nucleotides agree with TRBD1. The V and J ends lost 2 bases and 5 bases, in that order; junction bases with no gene match: 5. The CDR3 consists of 15 residues. Germline V gene lookup returns CDR1 SGHNT and CDR2 YYREEE (reference sequence). The CDR3 bases are TGTGCCAGCAGCTTTCCGGGACAGGGAGACAATGAGCAGTTCTTC. Protein sequence: CASSFPGQGDNEQFF.

J is TRBJ1-2 and V is TRBV5-4; 7 bases agree with TRBD1. J was trimmed by 7 bases and V by 0 bases; bases with no gene match: 6. The V gene's germline CDR1 is SGHNT and CDR2 YYREEE (reference sequence). The CDR3 covers 14 residues. CDR3 nucleotide sequence: TGTGCCAGCAGCTTGGCGCGGGACAGAGTTGGCTACACCTTC. Protein: CASSLARDRVGYTF.

The CDR3 loop is CASSVPGVGNQPQHF. The CDR3, as DNA: TGTGCCAGCAGCGTCCCAGGGGTGGGGAATCAGCCCCAGCATTTT. The chain joins TRBV6-6 to TRBJ1-5; D perhaps matches TRBD1 (6 bases). The length of the CDR3 is 15 residues. CDR1 and CDR2 (germline): MNHNY, SVGAGI (reference sequence). Between the trimmed V and J ends, which lost 6 bases and 4 bases, there was a span of 16 bases.